The rows below give T cell receptor beta chains drawn from one sample of a study of cytomegalovirus exposure and HLA in healthy donors. Assay used: immunoSEQ multiplex PCR; TCRdb lists only in-frame clones, some missing. The sample has 150,000 to 200,000 clones; about three quarters are singletons. The material sequenced was PBMCs. These receptors were taken from a man between 45 and 60 years old in good health and CMV-seropositive. The CDR3 runs from the conserved cysteine through the conserved F or W. A D gene is named only where the DNA matches it firmly. Clone size is shown for a subset of rows, as once, few, many or a class of expanded clone.

D gene	clone size	CDR3 length	V gene	J gene	CDR3 DNA	CDR3 protein
TRBD1	NA	14	TRBV6-1	TRBJ1-5	TGTGCCAGCATGTGGGACAGTAGGAATCAGCCCCAGCATTTT	CASMWDSRNQPQHF
NA	few	15	TRBV28	TRBJ1-3	TGTGCCAGCAGTTTAGACAGTCATGCTGGAAACACCATATATTTT	CASSLDSHAGNTIYF
NA	once	19	TRBV7-2	TRBJ2-7	TGTGCCAGCAGCTTAAAGGGTGGCGGGTACGCGGGAAGGTCCTACGAGCAGTACTTC	CASSLKGGGYAGRSYEQYF
TRBD1	NA	15	TRBV5-1	TRBJ2-5	TGCGCCAGCAGCTTGGGCGGACAGGGCGAGGAGACCCAGTACTTC	CASSLGGQGEETQYF
NA	NA	15	TRBV28	TRBJ1-5	TGTGCCAGCAGTTTCACAGGGAAGGGATATCAGCCCCAGCATTTT	CASSFTGKGYQPQHF
NA	NA	14	TRBV5-1	TRBJ2-7	TGCGCCAGCAGCTTTTCAGGCAACACCTACGAGCAGTACTTC	CASSFSGNTYEQYF
NA	NA	15	TRBV7-2	TRBJ2-7	TGTGCCAGCAGCCTCCGGGACATAGTAACCTACGAGCAGTACTTC	CASSLRDIVTYEQYF
NA	once	15	TRBV5-6	TRBJ1-2	TGTGCCAGCAGCGGAGGGACGGCCCTCCTAAAGGGCTACACCTTC	CASSGGTALLKGYTF
TRBD1	NA	15	TRBV11-3	TRBJ1-2	TGTGCCAGCAGCCTCGAGGGGTGGCAGGGGGAGGGCTACACCTTC	CASSLEGWQGEGYTF
NA	NA	20	TRBV21-1	TRBJ1-5	TGTGCCAGCACCCCCCCTACCGTGGGACAGGGAATGCGTAGGGGTCAGCCCCAGCATTTT	CASTPPTVGQGMRRGQPQHF
NA	NA	14	TRBV5-1	TRBJ2-7	TGCGCCAGCAGCTTGGAGGTGGGGACAAACGAGCAGTACTTC	CASSLEVGTNEQYF
NA	NA	14	TRBV27	TRBJ2-5	TGTGCCAGCAGTTTTTCGGCTAGTTTGGAGACCCAGTACTTC	CASSFSASLETQYF
TRBD1	NA	13	TRBV6-1	TRBJ1-4	TGTGCCAGCACAGGGGGCTATTGGGAAAAACTGTTTTTT	CASTGGYWEKLFF
NA	NA	17	TRBV4-3	TRBJ1-5	TGCGCCAGCAGCCAAGATCTAACGGCAGGGGGCAATCAGCCCCAGCATTTT	CASSQDLTAGGNQPQHF
NA	NA	15	TRBV11-3	TRBJ2-2	TGTGCCAGCAGCCGCCTCCCGGGGGACACCGGGGAGCTGTTTTTT	CASSRLPGDTGELFF
NA	NA	15	TRBV5-4	TRBJ1-3	TGTGCCAGCAGCTTGGATTTACAGGGTGGAAACACCATATATTTT	CASSLDLQGGNTIYF
TRBD1	NA	16	TRBV9	TRBJ2-3	TGTGCCAGCAGCGTAGATGCCAGGGGGATTATAGATACGCAGTATTTT	CASSVDARGIIDTQYF
NA	few	16	TRBV27	TRBJ1-5	TGTGCCAGCAGTCGAGGATCGGGTAATACTCATCAGCCCCAGCATTTT	CASSRGSGNTHQPQHF
NA	few	15	TRBV28	TRBJ1-5	TGTGCCAGCAGTTTATTCCTTTTCGGGGGACAGCCCCAGCATTTT	CASSLFLFGGQPQHF
TRBD1	NA	14	TRBV28	TRBJ2-5	TGTGCCAGCACCTCCCTCAGACAGGGGGAGACCCAGTACTTC	CASTSLRQGETQYF
TRBD2	NA	16	TRBV5-1	TRBJ2-5	TGCGCCAGCAGCTCGACCGGGACTAGCGGGGGAGAGACCCAGTACTTC	CASSSTGTSGGETQYF
NA	NA	15	TRBV5-1	TRBJ1-1	TGCGCCAGCAGCTTGCAGAGGGATCTTGGGACTGGAGCTTTCTTT	CASSLQRDLGTGAFF
NA	NA	15	TRBV4-3	TRBJ2-2	TGCGCCAGCAGCCAACAGGGCCGAAATACCGGGGAGCTGTTTTTT	CASSQQGRNTGELFF
NA	NA	14	TRBV30	TRBJ2-4	TGTGCCTGGAGTGTACGGGGAGCCAAAAACATTCAGTACTTC	CAWSVRGAKNIQYF
TRBD1	NA	15	TRBV6-1	TRBJ1-1	TGTGCCAGCAGTGAACTGACAGGGGTGAACACTGAAGCTTTCTTT	CASSELTGVNTEAFF
NA	once	14	TRBV7-9	TRBJ1-1	TGTGCCAGCAGCTCTAAAAGACACAACACTGAAGCTTTCTTT	CASSSKRHNTEAFF
NA	few	13	TRBV6-6	TRBJ1-5	TGTGCCAGCAGTCTACAGATGAATCAGCCCCAGCATTTT	CASSLQMNQPQHF
TRBD2	NA	17	TRBV4-3	TRBJ2-3	TGCGCCAGCAGCCAAGATCCCCTAGCGGGGGGAGGTGATACGCAGTATTTT	CASSQDPLAGGGDTQYF
TRBD2	few	16	TRBV27	TRBJ2-1	TGTGCCAGCAGTTTATATGGCGGGGGACCCTACAATGAGCAGTTCTTC	CASSLYGGGPYNEQFF
NA	once	11	TRBV7-2	TRBJ2-7	TGTGCCAGCAGCTTCGAGTACGAGCAGTACTTC	CASSFEYEQYF
NA	NA	16	TRBV6-6	TRBJ1-6	TGTGCCAGCACTGTACAGGGTGCCTCCTATAATTCACCCCTCCACTTT	CASTVQGASYNSPLHF
NA	NA	17	TRBV5-4	TRBJ1-2	TGTGCCAGCACCCAGGGGAGCCTTGCATTAGCTAACTATGGCTACACCTTC	CASTQGSLALANYGYTF
TRBD1	NA	13	TRBV5-1	TRBJ1-1	TGCGCCAGCAGCTTCGGACAGGGCTCGGCGGCTTTCTTT	CASSFGQGSAAFF
TRBD2	NA	13	TRBV14	TRBJ2-1	TGTGCCAGCAGCCGCGGGGGGGGCAATGAGCAGTTCTTC	CASSRGGGNEQFF